Listed below are T cell receptor beta chains from one sample, sequenced in a study of T cell repertoires in cytomegalovirus infection. TCRdb re-called the reads with MiXCR, one entry per CDR3 protein. The table shows about 27,000 distinct CDR3 sequences, with roughly a fifth occurring only once. These receptors have no known antigen. Sequenced material: CD8+ T cells from cultured PBMCs, taken from culture after CMV antigen stimulation. The receptors stem from a human donor in good health (CMV status not recorded). Some clones in this sample may be carry-over from other donors' samples. Each CDR3 is given with its conserved first and last residue. A D gene is named only where the DNA matches it firmly. Only some rows state a clone size, as once, few, many or a class for expanded clones.

TRBV24-1	many	TRBJ2-2	TRBD2	TGTGCCACCACCCCCAGTGCGGGAGCGGGCACCGGGGAGCTGTTTTTT	CATTPSAGAGTGELFF
TRBV7-9	many	TRBJ2-3	TRBD1	TGTGCCAGCAGCTCGGCGGACAGGTTCACAGATACGCAGTATTTT	CASSSADRFTDTQYF
TRBV7-8	NA	TRBJ2-1	TRBD2	TGTGCCAGCAGCCCTCTAGGGGCGGGGGGGCAGGATGAGCAGTCCTTC	CASSPLGAGGQDEQSF
TRBV7-9	NA	TRBJ1-1	NA	TGTGCCAGCAGCTTAGAACGGGAAGCTTTCTTT	CASSLEREAFF
TRBV12-3/TRBV12-4	NA	TRBJ1-1	NA	TGTGCCAGCAGTTTAGGCTGGAGTCAGCGAGCTTTCTTT	CASSLGWSQRAFF
TRBV18	NA	TRBJ1-1	NA	TGTGCCAGCTCACCAGGGGGCCGGACTGAAGCTTTCTTT	CASSPGGRTEAFF
TRBV15	few	TRBJ1-2	NA	TGTGCCACCAGCAGAGATCAAGGTCCCTATGGCTACACCTTC	CATSRDQGPYGYTF
TRBV12-3/TRBV12-4	few	TRBJ2-7	NA	TGTGCCAGCAGTTTCCGCGGTAGCTCCTACGAGCAGTACTTC	CASSFRGSSYEQYF
TRBV28	few	TRBJ2-2	TRBD1	TGTGCCACCAGGGGACAGGGGAACACCGGGGAGCTGTTTTTT	CATRGQGNTGELFF
TRBV6-2/TRBV6-3	few	TRBJ1-1	NA	TGTGCCAGCAGTTATCGCCAGAAGAACACTGAAGCTTTCTTT	CASSYRQKNTEAFF